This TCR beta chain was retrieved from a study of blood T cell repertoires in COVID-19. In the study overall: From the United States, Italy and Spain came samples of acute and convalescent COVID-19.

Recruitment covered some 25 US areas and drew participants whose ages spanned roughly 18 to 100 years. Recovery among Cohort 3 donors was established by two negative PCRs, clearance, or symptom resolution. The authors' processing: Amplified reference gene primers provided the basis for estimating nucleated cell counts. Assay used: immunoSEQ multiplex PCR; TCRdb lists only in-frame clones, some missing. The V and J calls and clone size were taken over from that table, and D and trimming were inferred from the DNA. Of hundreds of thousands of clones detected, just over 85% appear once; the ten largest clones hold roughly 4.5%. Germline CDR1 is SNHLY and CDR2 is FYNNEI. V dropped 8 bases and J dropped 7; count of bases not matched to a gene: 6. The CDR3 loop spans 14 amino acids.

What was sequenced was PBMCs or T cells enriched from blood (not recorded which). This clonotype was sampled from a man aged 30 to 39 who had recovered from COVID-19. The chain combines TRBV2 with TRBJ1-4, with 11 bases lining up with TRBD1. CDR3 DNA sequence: TGTGCCAGCCGTTGGACAGGGGGCACTGAAAAACTGTTTTTT. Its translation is CASRWTGGTEKLFF.